These 5 T cell receptor beta chains were all obtained from the same sample, sequenced in a study of pediatric ulcerative colitis (dated 2019 in TCRdb). The receptor library was made with the immunoSEQ multiplex PCR assay. Imported from immuneACCESS, the table was reduced by TCRdb to in-frame sequences with V and J called. These copies leave out some clones; in studies compared against another copy, an unresolved V gene accounts for under half, and the cause of the remainder is not known. A total of under 70,000 clones appear in this sample, 87% of them only once. Approximately 1.5% of the sample belongs to the ten largest clones. Sequenced material: blood. These TCRs come from a boy under 18 who was a control in a study of pediatric ulcerative colitis.

This clone was counted once. The V gene is TRBV2, the J gene TRBJ2-2; D ambiguous. CDR3 length equals 12 residues. Germline lookup yields CDR1 SNHLY and CDR2 FYNNEI. V gave up 9 bases and J gave up 5 bases, with 10 bases separating them. This CDR3 is CARKLTTGELFF. CDR3 nucleotides: TGTGCCAGAAAACTGACAACCGGGGAGCTGTTTTTT.

This rearrangement joins TRBV19 to TRBJ2-3; 8 bases agree with TRBD2. The CDR3 is 19 residues long. Germline V CDR1 and CDR2: LNHDA, SQIVND (reference sequence). Trimming at V came to 5 bases and at J to 5 bases, leaving 21 bases not matched to a gene. CDR3 nucleotide sequence: TGTGCCAGTAGTCCCCTCGGCGGGGCTGGGACTAGTACACGAGATACGCAGTATTTT. It is translated as CASSPLGGAGTSTRDTQYF.

V gene TRBV6-4 combines with J gene TRBJ1-2; D gene unclear. The CDR3 runs 16 residues. V dropped 0 bases and J dropped 3 bases, with 14 bases sitting between them. Germline V gene lookup returns CDR1 MRHNA and CDR2 SNTAGT. CDR3 bases: TGTGCCAGCAGTGACTCGATTGGCCCCGAGGACTATGGCTACACCTTC. Translation gives CASSDSIGPEDYGYTF.

The rearrangement links TRBV5-5 to TRBJ1-6; D possibly corresponds to TRBD1 (6 bases). Germline lookup yields CDR1 SGHKS and CDR2 YYEKEE (reference sequence). Trimming removed 2 bases from V and 7 bases from J, with 10 bases in between. The CDR3 sequence is 14 residues long. The CDR3 bases are TGTGCCAGCAGCTTTGGTAGGGGGAATTCACCCCTCCACTTT. Amino acids: CASSFGRGNSPLHF.

The chain joins TRBV2 to TRBJ1-2; tentative D call: TRBD1 (5 bases). V was pared by 4 bases and J by 4 bases, with 10 bases between. From germline, CDR1 is SNHLY and CDR2 FYNNEI. The CDR3 totals 13 residues. CDR3 region: CASSGGSSYGYTF. CDR3 DNA sequence: TGTGCCAGCAGTGGGGGGTCCTCCTATGGCTACACCTTC.